This T cell receptor (beta chain) originates from a study of T cells in Graves' hyperthyroidism and ophthalmopathy. This clonotype was observed at least ten times. Clinicians diagnosed patients from clinical symptoms, serum thyroxine and TRAb, thyroid ultrasound and orbital computed tomography. TCR beta CDR3 region amplification was performed from RNA transcripts. TCR CDR3 underwent first-round RT-PCR with the HTBI primer set. TCRdb processed the multiplex PCR reads anew with MiXCR; each CDR3 protein has one entry. The sample lists about 380,000 distinct CDR3 sequences, around 13% occurring once. The CDR3 is 12 amino acids. CDR1 is PRHDT and CDR2 is FYEKMQ in the germline V gene (reference sequence). V was cut by 5 bases and J by 6 bases, with 8 bases left in between.

This clonotype was obtained from a woman between 25 and 40 years old with Graves' ophthalmopathy. The chain couples TRBV13 to TRBJ1-5; the D is unclear. The source material was blood. In nucleotides, the CDR3 is TGTGCCAGCAGCCCAGCGGGTCAGCCCCAGCATTTT. It encodes CASSPAGQPQHF.